Each of the 24 T cell receptor beta chains below was sequenced from the same sample in a study of tumor and adjacent non-tumor tissue in lung cancer. No cell sorting was done before RNA was extracted from the tissue. This non-tumor lung sample came from over 3 cm beyond the tumor edge. A modified ARM-PCR protocol with three rounds of nested PCR amplified TCRbeta. In TCRdb, the multiplex PCR reads were re-called with MiXCR into one record per CDR3 protein. This table holds 90,000 to 110,000 distinct CDR3 sequences, 60% to 70% found once. Sequencing used distant non-tumor lung tissue. Receptors originate from a man between 60 and 75 years old with non-small cell lung cancer.

This clonotype was found a few times. The V and J genes are TRBV28 and TRBJ1-2, with 9 bases fitting TRBD1. Losses at the gene ends were 8 bases for V and 7 bases for J; bases not matched to a gene: 11. The CDR3 runs 14 residues. Germline-derived CDR1 and CDR2 are MDHEN and SYDVKM. CDR3 in DNA: TGTGCCAGCTTAGTCTGGGGACAGGGAGGTGGCTACACCTTC. Amino acid sequence: CASLVWGQGGGYTF.

The J gene is TRBJ2-1, the V gene TRBV10-3; no definite D call. The CDR3 has 11 residues. Per the germline V gene, CDR1 is ENHRY and CDR2 is SYGVKD. The V end was cut by 10 bases, the J end by 5 bases, with 9 bases between. The CDR3 DNA is TGTGCCACAGAACACGACAATGAGCAGTTCTTC. This sequence encodes CATEHDNEQFF.

This clonotype was observed at least ten times. J is TRBJ2-3 and V is TRBV4-3; D not resolved. V shed 1 base and J shed 3 bases, with 20 bases lying between them. Germline V gene data show CDR1 as LGHNA and CDR2 as YSLEER. CDR3 length equals 18 residues. The CDR3 protein is CASSQGIASPLKTDTQYF. CDR3 DNA: TGCGCCAGCAGCCAAGGGATAGCCTCCCCCTTAAAAACAGATACGCAGTATTTT.

Of note for this clonotype: Since a much larger clone is just one base distant, this may be a read error. The chain has TRBV7-9 and TRBJ2-7; D possibly matches TRBD1 or TRBD2 (5 bases each). V was clipped by 3 bases and J by 2 bases, with 14 bases between them. Per the germline V gene, CDR1 is SEHNR and CDR2 is FQNEAQ (reference sequence). The CDR3 length is 15 residues. In DNA form, the CDR3 reads TGTGCCAGCAGCTTCTTAATAGGGGAGACCTACGAGCAGTACTTC. Protein sequence: CASSFLIGETYEQYF.

This clonotype has a count of ten or more. V usage is TRBV5-4 and J usage is TRBJ2-5, with D possibly matching TRBD2 (6 bases). The CDR3 totals 15 residues. Germline CDR1 SGHNT, CDR2 YYREEE (reference sequence). V lost 3 bases and J 0 bases, leaving 12 bases between the germline ends. In DNA form, the CDR3 reads TGTGCCAGCAGCTCCGGCTGGGGGGACCAAGAGACCCAGTACTTC. It encodes CASSSGWGDQETQYF.

The sample holds many counts of this clonotype. The genes are TRBV10-2 and TRBJ2-1; 11 bases line up with TRBD1. V shed 7 bases, J shed 9 bases, and the junction held 5 bases outside the gene matches. The germline gives CDR1 WSHSY, CDR2 SAAADI. There are 13 residues in the CDR3. This CDR3 reads CASIGQGAGEQFF. The DNA of the CDR3 is TGCGCCAGCATAGGACAGGGGGCGGGTGAGCAGTTCTTC.

This clonotype was picked up many times. V gene TRBV6-5 combines with J gene TRBJ1-2, with TRBD1 matching over 8 bases. The J segment lost 7 bases and the V segment lost 4 bases, leaving 2 bases of the junction unmatched. The germline V gene has CDR1 MNHEY and CDR2 SVGAGI. This CDR3 is built from 12 residues. The CDR3 DNA reads as TGTGCCAGCAGTTCAGGGGGCGGTGGCTACACCTTC. It yields the protein CASSSGGGGYTF.

The V call is TRBV14, the J call TRBJ1-1; D ambiguous. Germline CDR1 reads SGHDN; CDR2 reads FVKESK. This CDR3 is built from 13 residues. V lost 3 bases to trimming and J lost 7 bases, with 12 bases between them. The CDR3 nucleotides read TGTGCCAGCAGCCATATCAGGTGGAGTGAAGCTTTCTTT. Translated, it gives CASSHIRWSEAFF.

Points on this clonotype: This may arise from a read error, as a much more abundant clone is one base away. The rearrangement links TRBV10-2 to TRBJ2-1, with D possibly being TRBD1 or TRBD2 (5 bases each). Germline-derived CDR1 and CDR2 are WSHSY and SAAADI. The CDR3 consists of 15 residues. The CDR3 reads CGSRSPGPSSHEQFF. The CDR3 DNA follows: TGCGGCAGCAGGTCCCCGGGACCCTCTTCTCATGAGCAGTTCTTC.

Note on this clonotype: A read error may explain this, as a much larger clone is one base away. The chain is built from TRBV12-3 or TRBV12-4 and TRBJ1-3; a weak D match, TRBD1 (5 bases). Deletions cut 6 bases from V and 2 bases from J, with 11 bases between. The CDR3 consists of 14 residues. This CDR3 reads CASSYGTAGNTIYF. In DNA, the CDR3 is TGTGCCAGCAGCTATGGGACGGCTGGAAACACCATATATTTT.

Note on this clonotype: The conserved final phenylalanine or tryptophan is absent from the CDR3, which likely points to a read error. DNA of the CDR3: TGTGCCACCAGTGCTGGGACAGGGTTCTACAATGAGCAGTTCATC. It codes for CATSAGTGFYNEQFI. V gene TRBV24-1 combines with J gene TRBJ2-1; the match to TRBD1 covers 9 bases. CDR1 and CDR2 (germline): KGHDR, SFDVKD. The CDR3 runs 15 residues. After removal of 5 bases from V and 3 bases from J, the junction contained 4 bases not matched to a gene.

The chain combines TRBV7-9 with TRBJ2-7; D gene unclear. There are 12 residues in the CDR3. The germline CDR1 and CDR2 sequences are SEHNR and FQNEAQ (reference sequence). V lost 4 bases and J lost 4, with 8 bases in between. CDR3 residues: CASSSETYEQYF. The CDR3 DNA is TGTGCCAGCAGCTCGGAAACTTACGAGCAGTACTTC.

V is TRBV4-1 and J is TRBJ2-1; no definite D call. Germline CDR1 MGHRA, CDR2 YSYEKL. The CDR3 totals 16 residues. CDR3 coding DNA: TGCGATAGCAGCCAAGTTGAAGGGCGAACAGACAATGAGCAGTTCTTC. The encoded protein is CDSSQVEGRTDNEQFF.

Worth noting for this clonotype: A read error may explain this, as a much larger clone is one base away. This sequence joins TRBV7-9 and TRBJ2-7, with TRBD1 identical over 9 bases. CDR1 and CDR2 (germline): SEHNR, FQNEAQ (reference sequence). The V segment lost 10 bases and the J segment 3 bases; nucleotides outside the gene matches: 16. This CDR3 contains 16 residues. In DNA form, the CDR3 reads TGTGCCATCAGACATCCCACCGGGACAGGGAGCTACGAGCAGTACTTC. Protein product: CAIRHPTGTGSYEQYF.

In the case of this clonotype: This could be a read error, since a much larger clone is one nucleotide away. The V call is TRBV7-8, the J call TRBJ2-7; a weak D match, TRBD1 (5 bases). CDR1 SGHVS and CDR2 FQNEAQ come from the germline V gene. The CDR3 is 16 amino acids. The CDR3 sequence: CASSHLLTTDSYEQCF. CDR3 bases: TGTGCCAGCAGCCACCTTCTTACGACAGATTCCTACGAGCAGTGCTTC.

With respect to this clonotype: At one end, the junction sequence differs from germline, possibly due to a read error. The chain recombines TRBV11-1 with TRBJ2-5; TRBD1 might be the D (5 bases). Germline CDR1 is SGHAT and CDR2 is FQDESV (reference sequence). This CDR3 region has 14 residues. CDR3 nucleotides: TGTGCCAGCAGCTTGGACACGTACCAGGAGACACAGTACTTC. As protein: CASSLDTYQETQYF.

Comments on this clonotype: The CDR3 carries no conserved terminal phenylalanine or tryptophan, so it likely arises from a read error. Because the CDR3's place on the DNA is in doubt, the DNA is left out and the CDR3 is given as listed by TCRdb. The chain joins TRBV29-1 to TRBJ2-1; the table assigns TRBD1, which was not confirmed against the DNA. CDR1 SQVTM and CDR2 ANQGSEA come from the germline V gene. Both ends counted, the CDR3 spans 16 residues. The CDR3: CSANEATQGDMGEPFL.

Points on this clonotype: A much more abundant neighbour one base away suggests this may be a read error. The conserved closing phenylalanine or tryptophan is absent in this CDR3, likely reflecting a read error. The CDR3 is CAISEVNYGYTL. CDR3 nucleotides: TGTGCCATCAGTGAGGTTAACTATGGCTACACCCTC. This chain connects TRBV10-3 to TRBJ1-2; D not resolved. The CDR3 sequence is 12 residues long. V dropped 2 bases and J dropped 1 base, with 2 bases sitting between them. Germline lookup yields CDR1 ENHRY and CDR2 SYGVKD.

The CDR3 nucleotides are TGTGCCAGCAGTGAATTGCCCAGGGGTATGAATGAGCAGTTCTTC. As protein: CASSELPRGMNEQFF. This chain joins TRBV6-1 and TRBJ2-1, with D tentatively TRBD1 (6 bases). The CDR3 contains 15 residues. V was trimmed by 2 bases and J by 7 bases, leaving 15 bases between them. Germline V gene data show CDR1 as MNHNS and CDR2 as SASEGT.

Notes on this clonotype: With a much larger clone just one base away, this may be a read error. The rearrangement joins TRBV30 to TRBJ2-7; the D gene is possibly TRBD2 (5 bases). This CDR3 has 13 residues. Germline CDR1 and CDR2: GTSNPN and SVGIG (reference sequence). CDR3 nucleotides: TGTGCCTGGGTCATAGAGGGCTCCTACGTGCAGTACTTC. Translating it yields CAWVIEGSYVQYF.

With regard to this clonotype: An end of the junction differs from the germline gene, which may be a read error. This chain uses TRBV4-2 with TRBJ2-1; possibly TRBD2 for D (7 bases). The CDR3 is made up of 16 amino acids. Germline V CDR1 and CDR2: LGHNA, YNFKEQ. CDR3 coding DNA: TGCTCCAGCAGCCAAGCCGGCGGGGGCCTCACCAATGAGCAGTTCTTC. Amino acids: CSSSQAGGGLTNEQFF.

About this clonotype: Possible read error: a much larger clone is one base away. This chain's CDR3 is CAGSLVEGSQRTDTQYF. As DNA, the CDR3 is TGCGCCGGCAGCTTGGTAGAAGGGTCTCAACGCACAGATACGCAGTATTTT. The V gene is TRBV5-1, the J gene TRBJ2-3; no clear D. This CDR3 comprises 17 residues. CDR1 SGHRS and CDR2 YFSETQ come from the germline V gene. The entire variable domain, with the rest obtained from reference TRBV5-1 and TRBJ2-3, is as follows: KAGVTQTPRYLIKTRGQQVTLSCSPISGHRSVSWYQQTPGQGLQFLFEYFSETQRNKGNFPGRFSGRQFSNSRSEMNVSTLELGDSALYLCAGSLVEGSQRTDTQYFGPGTRLTVL.

This clonotype was observed a few times. A much larger clone lies one base from this, so it may be a read error. The chain joins TRBV6-1 to TRBJ2-7; D ambiguous. There are 11 residues in the CDR3. Germline CDR1 MNHNS, CDR2 SASEGT. V dropped 8 bases and J dropped 3 bases, with 8 bases sitting between them. Written as DNA, the CDR3 is TGTGCCAGCGGGTCCCACTACGAGCAGTACTTC. Translating it yields CASGSHYEQYF.

The rearrangement links TRBV28 to TRBJ1-2; TRBD1 is a possible D gene (5 bases). The germline V and J ends were trimmed by 6 bases and 7 bases, with 18 bases remaining between them. The CDR3 extends over 14 amino acids. Germline V CDR1 and CDR2: MDHEN, SYDVKM. In DNA, the CDR3 is TGTGCCAGCAGGCCCCGGGACCCAGCGGTTGGCTACACCTTC. Translated, it gives CASRPRDPAVGYTF.